This T cell receptor (beta chain) was recovered during a study of blood T cells in healthy people across ages. A J-beta primer mix and a sample-barcoded 5' primer were used in a second PCR of roughly 6 to 12 cycles. TCRdb redid the calling of the 5' RACE reads with MiXCR, one entry per CDR3 protein. The sample has approximately 350,000 distinct CDR3 sequences, 50% to 60% seen once. Broader study findings: Both higher diversity and more naive CD4+ cells marked long-lived donors when set against aged donors.

This clonotype was observed once. Its antigen is not identified. This CDR3 contains 14 residues. Trimming left V 1 base short and J 8 bases short, with 12 bases between. CDR1 is MGHRA and CDR2 is YSYEKL in the germline V gene. Donors were healthy Caucasian individuals from Russia aged roughly 6 to 100. The V and J genes are TRBV4-1 and TRBJ2-1; maybe TRBD1 (6 bases). The sample taken for sequencing was blood. This receptor was identified in a man aged 55 to 70 in good health. The CDR3: CASSQAQGRDEQFF. The CDR3 DNA reads TGCGCCAGCAGCCAAGCGCAGGGGCGCGATGAGCAGTTCTTC.